The 14 T cell receptor beta chains presented below share a single source sample, sequenced in a study of shared clonotypes between healthy human individuals. Clones were read by immunoSEQ multiplex PCR, and TCRdb kept only the in-frame ones, dropping some. The profile shows about 600,000 clones, roughly 97% of them singletons. The specimen was naive CD4+ T cells sorted from blood. The subset: CD45RA+ positively selected. Every receptor here comes from a woman aged 25 to 39 in good health.

The chain employs TRBV6-5 and TRBJ2-7; D is ambiguous. V dropped 5 bases and J dropped 3 bases, with 11 bases sitting between them. The CDR3 sequence is 13 residues long. Germline CDR1 and CDR2: MNHEY and SVGAGI. Here the CDR3 reads CASSDRANYEQYF. CDR3 sequence (DNA): TGTGCCAGCAGTGACCGGGCTAACTACGAGCAGTACTTC.

The chain joins TRBV4-2 to TRBJ2-3; 13 nucleotides align to TRBD2. V dropped 4 bases and J dropped 4; count of bases not matched to a gene: 5. Germline assignment: CDR1 LGHNA and CDR2 YNFKEQ. CDR3 length: 16 residues. The CDR3 region is CASSPRTSGSPDTQYF. CDR3 bases: TGTGCCAGCAGCCCTAGGACTAGCGGGAGCCCAGATACGCAGTATTTT.

As to this clone: At one end, the junction sequence differs from germline, possibly due to a read error. The J gene is TRBJ1-1, the V gene TRBV10-3; no clear D. Germline CDR1 reads ENHRY; CDR2 reads SYGVKD. The CDR3 covers 14 residues. DNA for the CDR3: TGTGCCAGCAGTTACGCCAGGTCGGACACTGAAGCTTTCTTT. It encodes CASSYARSDTEAFF.

The chain carries TRBV9 and TRBJ2-3; D perhaps matches TRBD2 (6 bases). CDR1 and CDR2 (germline): SGDLS, YYNGEE. The CDR3 length is 16 residues. The V and J ends lost 0 bases and 2 bases respectively, with 13 bases between them. The CDR3 loop is CASSVGGSGYTDTQYF. CDR3 DNA: TGTGCCAGCAGCGTAGGAGGTAGCGGCTACACAGATACGCAGTATTTT.

This clone was counted a single time. V is TRBV2 and J is TRBJ2-5, with D perhaps given as TRBD1 or TRBD2 (5 bases each). CDR1 is SNHLY and CDR2 is FYNNEI in the germline V gene. The CDR3 is 13 residues long. V was cut by 6 bases and J by 2 bases, with 10 bases left in between. The CDR3 bases are TGTGCCAGCAGGAGGGACCGACAAGAGACCCAGTACTTC. This encodes CASRRDRQETQYF. The variable domain in full, with the rest retrieved from reference TRBV2 and TRBJ2-5, is EPEVTQTPSHQVTQMGQEVILRCVPISNHLYFYWYRQILGQKVEFLVSFYNNEISEKSEIFDDQFSVERPDGSNFTLKIRSTKLEDSAMYFCASRRDRQETQYFGPGTRLLVL.

The CDR3 loop reads CASSFSPPWGNMTGELFF. The CDR3 bases are TGTGCCAGCAGCTTTTCCCCTCCGTGGGGAAACATGACCGGGGAGCTGTTTTTT. The chain couples TRBV13 to TRBJ2-2; D gene uncertain. The ends were cut back, 3 bases at V and 5 bases at J, with 22 bases in the middle. Germline CDR1 reads PRHDT; CDR2 reads FYEKMQ (reference sequence). This CDR3 region has 18 residues.

This chain uses TRBV4-1 with TRBJ2-1; 11 bases align to TRBD1. V was clipped by 3 bases and J by 9 bases; unmatched bases: 25. The CDR3 runs 21 residues. The germline V gene has CDR1 MGHRA and CDR2 YSYEKL. The CDR3 spells CASSQDRDRGTVPLGSGEQFF. The DNA of the CDR3 is TGCGCCAGCAGCCAGGACCGGGACAGGGGGACGGTACCACTTGGGTCTGGTGAGCAGTTCTTC.

V gene TRBV6-1 combines with J gene TRBJ2-7; the D gene is possibly TRBD2 (8 bases). The CDR3 consists of 15 residues. CDR1 and CDR2 (germline): MNHNS, SASEGT. Trimming took 6 bases from V and 4 from J, leaving 19 bases between them. CDR3 residues: CASRLGQRELYEQYF. The CDR3 nucleotides read TGTGCCAGCAGATTGGGACAGCGGGAGCTTTACGAGCAGTACTTC.

The rearrangement links TRBV18 to TRBJ1-4, with TRBD1 identical over 8 bases. Germline CDR1 is KGHSH and CDR2 is LQKENI. V lost 1 base and J lost 7; bases outside the gene matches: 5. The CDR3 length is 15 residues. The CDR3: CASSPLQGAVEKLFF. As DNA, the CDR3 is TGTGCCAGCTCACCACTCCAGGGGGCTGTTGAAAAACTGTTTTTT.

This sequence joins TRBV23-1 and TRBJ2-7; TRBD2 aligns across 7 bases. TRBV23-1 carries the ORF label, with uncertain function. V lost 6 bases and J lost 2; bases outside the gene matches: 16. The CDR3 runs to 17 residues. CDR3 sequence reads: CASSPSLRDYNTYEQYF. The CDR3 region has the DNA TGCGCCAGCAGCCCCTCCCTCCGGGACTACAACACCTACGAGCAGTACTTC.

The V gene is TRBV11-1, the J gene TRBJ1-5; unclear D gene. Germline CDR1 and CDR2: SGHAT and FQDESV (reference sequence). V dropped 1 base and J dropped 5 bases, with 12 bases sitting between them. This CDR3 has 15 amino acids. The CDR3: CASSLDGSSYQPQHF. The CDR3 region has the DNA TGTGCCAGCAGCTTAGATGGCAGCAGCTATCAGCCCCAGCATTTT.

The chain is built from TRBV5-1 and TRBJ2-1, with TRBD2 matching over 9 bases. Germline lookup yields CDR1 SGHRS and CDR2 YFSETQ. V lost 4 bases, J lost 7 bases, and 9 bases stayed unmatched. This CDR3 is 15 amino acids long. For the CDR3, the DNA is TGCGCCAGCAGCCACCCCCGGCGGGGGGGGAATGAGCAGTTCTTC. Translating gives CASSHPRRGGNEQFF.

As to this clone: Distinct nucleotide sequences in the sample also encode this CDR3. CDR3 in amino acids: CASSRAVDTQYF. CDR3 sequence (DNA): TGTGCCAGCAGCCGGGCGGTAGATACGCAGTATTTT. The chain is built from TRBV7-8 and TRBJ2-3; D gene ambiguous. Trimming removed 5 bases at V and 5 bases at J, with 8 bases between. CDR3 size: 12 residues. Germline values: CDR1 SGHVS, CDR2 FQNEAQ.

Here the CDR3 DNA reads TGTGCCAGTAGTAGCGGGAGGGTTATCAATGAGCAGTTCTTC. Translating gives CASSSGRVINEQFF. V and J are TRBV19 and TRBJ2-1; 9 bases line up with TRBD2. With 4 bases clipped from V and 6 bases from J, the junction kept 4 bases outside the gene matches. Germline loops: CDR1 LNHDA, CDR2 SQIVND (reference sequence). This CDR3 contains 14 residues.